These 6 T cell receptor beta chains came from one sample sequenced in a study of metastatic and nonmetastatic thyroid tumors. Using MiXCR, TCRdb reanalyzed the PCR reads. The sample includes roughly 34,000 clones, over 20% of them seen just once. Before thyroid surgery, none of the patients had received any treatment. Source material: tumor tissue. All receptors derive from a male donor with papillary thyroid cancer or a benign thyroid nodule (not recorded which). Some clones in this sample may be carry-over from other donors' samples.

This clone was seen a handful of times. The V call is TRBV6-1, the J call TRBJ1-1, with 8 bases matching TRBD1. The CDR3 totals 16 residues. V lost 8 bases, J lost 7 bases, and 18 bases stayed unmatched. CDR1 MNHNS and CDR2 SASEGT come from the germline V gene. CDR3 in amino acids: CASETPLGQGPGEAFF. For the CDR3, the DNA is TGTGCCAGCGAGACGCCGTTAGGACAGGGTCCCGGTGAAGCTTTCTTT.

This clone was seen a handful of times. This chain connects TRBV27 to TRBJ1-1, with D possibly TRBD1 on 5 matching bases. Trimming pared 4 bases from V and 5 bases from J, leaving 32 bases between. The CDR3 length is 20 residues. In germline, CDR1 is MNHEY, CDR2 SMNVEV (reference sequence). The DNA of the CDR3 is TGTGCCAGCAGTTCATATATAGGTGGGGGGGGATCCCGGGGCGGTACTGAAGCTTTCTTT. As protein: CASSSYIGGGGSRGGTEAFF.

The chain is built from TRBV11-2 and TRBJ2-7; the D is unclear. The CDR3 covers 13 residues. Germline assignment: CDR1 SGHAT and CDR2 FQNNGV. The V gene lost 1 base and the J gene lost 2 bases, with 6 bases spanning the gap. The CDR3 loop is CASSLGSTYEQYF. The CDR3 nucleotides read TGTGCCAGCAGCTTAGGAAGTACCTACGAGCAGTACTTC.

This clone was found many times. The genes are TRBV2 and TRBJ2-7, with TRBD1 matching over 8 bases. This CDR3 region has 14 residues. Looked up from germline, CDR1 is SNHLY and CDR2 is FYNNEI. The trim removed 3 bases at V and 5 bases at J, leaving 6 bases unmatched. CDR3 amino acids: CASSERRGRDEQYF. The CDR3, as DNA: TGTGCCAGCAGTGAGCGCAGGGGGCGAGACGAGCAGTACTTC.

This clone was detected many times. V and J are TRBV4-3 and TRBJ1-1; TRBD1 might be the D (5 bases). The germline CDR1 and CDR2 sequences are LGHNA and YSLEER. Trimming removed 3 bases from V and 5 bases from J, with 13 bases in between. CDR3 length: 14 amino acids. This chain's CDR3 is CASSHSGARTEAFF. For the CDR3, the DNA is TGCGCCAGCAGCCATTCCGGGGCCCGGACTGAAGCTTTCTTT.

This clone has a count of ten or more. The chain employs TRBV10-3 and TRBJ2-7, with 8 positions matching TRBD1. V shed 4 bases and J 6 bases; nucleotides not matched to a gene: 11. This CDR3 is built from 15 residues. Germline-derived CDR1 and CDR2 are ENHRY and SYGVKD. The chain's CDR3 is CAISGRQGAFSEQYF. CDR3 in DNA: TGTGCCATCAGTGGGCGCCAGGGGGCATTTAGCGAGCAGTACTTC.